This T cell receptor (beta chain) was observed in a study of CD8 T cells in ankylosing spondylitis. Whole-study results and caveats: What appeared characteristic of ankylosing spondylitis blood was a TCR beta motif of eight highly homologous variants.

Via MiXCR, TCRdb re-called the 5' RACE reads, giving one row per CDR3 protein. Among roughly 700,000 distinct CDR3 sequences listed, around 20% were seen once. Comments on this clonotype: Its antigen is currently unknown.

CDR3 length equals 16 residues. Germline CDR1 is SGHTA and CDR2 is FQGNSA. The trim removed 1 base at V and 2 bases at J, leaving 5 bases unmatched. The gene calls are TRBV7-2 and TRBJ1-5; TRBD1 aligns across 7 bases. The sequenced sample was blood, either unsorted or a sorted T cell fraction (not recorded which). The source of this sequence is a male donor with ankylosing spondylitis. The CDR3 spells CASSLGKGAGNQPQHF. As DNA, the CDR3 is TGTGCCAGCAGCTTAGGGAAGGGGGCGGGCAATCAGCCCCAGCATTTT. The full variable domain, its missing parts supplied by reference TRBV7-2 and TRBJ1-5, is GAGVSQSPSNKVTEKGKDVELRCDPISGHTALYWYRQSLGQGLEFLIYFQGNSAPDKSGLPSDRFSAERTGGSVSTLTIQRTQQEDSAVYLCASSLGKGAGNQPQHFGDGTRLSIL.